This record concerns one T cell receptor (beta chain) sequence. Which antigen it targets is not known. Base qualities are not provided; no much larger clone lies one nucleotide away. Collaborating institutions collected whole blood in K2EDTA tubes following their own protocols. For TCRbeta analysis, collaborators shipped samples as frozen whole blood, isolated PBMCs, or DNA extracted from either of those sample types. This sample was included in a study of blood T cell repertoires in COVID-19 (dated by TCRdb to 2020 to 2022). As for the study more broadly: Samples from collaborators originated in the United States, Italy and Spain and spanned both the acute and convalescent phases of COVID-19. The material from the prospective study consisted of cDNA or gDNA derived from T cells, B-cell-depleted T cells, or PBMCs. Deeply sampled blood TCRbeta repertoires from subjects exposed to, actively infected with, or recovered from COVID-19 were included in the dataset. The repertoires were released in a freely available public database meant as a resource for research on the immune response to SARS-CoV-2. Samples were obtained from the ongoing ImmuneRACE study (first 160 participants) and from about 1,300 subjects provided by 6 global collaborators. A de-identified subject ID, COVID-19 status, age in years and sex were almost always included in the sample metadata. Where available, HLA class I and class II types were taken from metadata supplied by the sample provider and were not determined by assay-based typing. Beyond this particular receptor, the publication reports: Clinical and demographic metadata were provided uncurated, with the amount varying by source and participant.

TCRbeta CDR3 regions were amplified from genomic DNA using the immunoSEQ Assay, a bias-controlled multiplex PCR. Per the original workflow: The number of nucleated cells in each sample was estimated by amplification of reference gene primers within the assay. Sequence reads were collapsed and filtered to measure the absolute abundance of every unique TCRbeta CDR3 rearrangement. For each sample, productive Simpson clonality was calculated as the square root of Simpson's diversity index across productive rearrangements. The table was pulled from immuneACCESS by TCRdb, which kept in-frame rearrangements only. Such tables lose some clones; where checked, under half of the loss comes from unresolved V genes, and the rest has no known cause. D and trimming were read from the DNA, whereas the V and J calls and clone size are those reported in that table. Recorded for this sample are about 230,000 clones; 88% of them occurred a single time. The ten largest clonotypes hold less than 3% of the sample.

V lost 3 bases and J lost 1 base, and the count of bases not matched to a germline gene is 1. The CDR3 holds 17 amino acids from the cysteine to the phenylalanine. CDR3 DNA only is kept here, 51 bases in frame from base 1. For CDR1 and CDR2, the germline V gene lists KGHSH and LQKENI. The sequencing sample was made of peripheral blood. In this chain, TRBV18 is recombined with TRBJ2-2; 14 junctional bases match TRBD2. This sequence was found in a woman in her sixties or seventies with acute or convalescent COVID-19. The bases are TGTGCCAGCTCACCCGGGACTAGCGGGAGGAACACCGGGGAGCTGTTTTTT. Translated, it reads CASSPGTSGRNTGELFF.